The sequence of this T cell receptor beta chain was determined in a study of vaccination and CD4 T cells after COVID-19. Study summary: Convalescent donors totaled six males and four females, including two who were Hispanic.

The CDR3 has 16 amino acids. The junction had 4 bases not matched to a gene; V was cut back by 0 bases and J by 4 bases. Germline CDR1 reads KGHDR; CDR2 reads SFDVKD. Time point denoted: late sampling 161 to 241 days after vaccination in a few convalescent patients. The treatment here: roughly 11-day PBMC culture with coronavirus spike peptide pools or control peptides (ViraFEST assay). Peptide pools at 8.5 to 10 ug/ml stimulated roughly 1.9 million PBMCs per well with about 9.4 IU/ml IL-2. On this clonotype: Its antigen is unknown.

Sequencing of DNA taken from cultured CD4+ T cells relied on the Oncomine TCR Beta short-read assay. A single record per CDR3 protein comes from TCRdb applying MiXCR to the PCR reads. The profile shows about 22,000 distinct CDR3 sequences, 35% of them singletons. V usage is TRBV24-1 and J usage is TRBJ2-1; TRBD1 aligns across 8 bases. Sequenced here: CD4+ T cells from blood, cultured in vitro, sampled about 7 months after SARS-CoV-2 vaccination. The clonotype originates from a human donor who had recovered from COVID-19. As DNA, the CDR3 is TGTGCCACCAGTGATTTGAGAGGACAGGGTTACAATGAGCAGTTCTTC. Residues: CATSDLRGQGYNEQFF.